Shown below are 3 T cell receptor beta chains from a single sample sequenced in a study of blood T cell repertoires in COVID-19. Sequencing used immunoSEQ multiplex PCR; TCRdb keeps in-frame clones, though not all of them. This sample yields some 120,000 clones, of which roughly four fifths are seen a single time; 10% to 15% belongs to the top ten. What was sequenced was peripheral blood. Receptors were obtained from a woman aged 55-70 years with acute or convalescent COVID-19.

The gene calls are TRBV18 and TRBJ1-3; a possible D gene is TRBD1 (6 bases). Germline values: CDR1 KGHSH, CDR2 LQKENI. This CDR3 has 15 residues. Trimming removed 4 bases at V and 1 base at J, with 11 bases between. CDR3 protein: CASSLLQGSGNTIYF. The CDR3 coding sequence is TGTGCCAGCTCACTACTACAGGGATCTGGAAACACCATATATTTT.

The V call is TRBV5-1, the J call TRBJ2-1, with 8 positions matching TRBD2. This CDR3 region has 15 residues. V lost 0 bases and J lost 8; bases outside the gene matches: 7. CDR1 is SGHRS, CDR2 YFSETQ, per germline. The CDR3 is CASSLVPSGYDEQFF. CDR3 nucleotides: TGCGCCAGCAGCTTGGTTCCTAGCGGGTACGATGAGCAGTTCTTC.

The chain combines TRBV7-9 with TRBJ1-1; 9 nucleotides line up with TRBD1. The CDR3 is made up of 14 amino acids. Trimming removed 8 bases from V and 5 bases from J; junction bases left unmatched: 9. Germline CDR1 SEHNR, CDR2 FQNEAQ (reference sequence). The CDR3 region is CASSRNGQGTEAFF. The CDR3 DNA is TGTGCCAGCTCTAGGAACGGACAGGGGACTGAAGCTTTCTTT. Drawing the rest from reference TRBV7-9 and TRBJ1-1, the complete variable domain is DTGVSQNPRHKITKRGQNVTFRCDPISEHNRLYWYRQTLGQGPEFLTYFQNEAQLEKSRLLSDRFSAERPKGSFSTLEIQRTEQGDSAMYLCASSRNGQGTEAFFGQGTRLTVV.